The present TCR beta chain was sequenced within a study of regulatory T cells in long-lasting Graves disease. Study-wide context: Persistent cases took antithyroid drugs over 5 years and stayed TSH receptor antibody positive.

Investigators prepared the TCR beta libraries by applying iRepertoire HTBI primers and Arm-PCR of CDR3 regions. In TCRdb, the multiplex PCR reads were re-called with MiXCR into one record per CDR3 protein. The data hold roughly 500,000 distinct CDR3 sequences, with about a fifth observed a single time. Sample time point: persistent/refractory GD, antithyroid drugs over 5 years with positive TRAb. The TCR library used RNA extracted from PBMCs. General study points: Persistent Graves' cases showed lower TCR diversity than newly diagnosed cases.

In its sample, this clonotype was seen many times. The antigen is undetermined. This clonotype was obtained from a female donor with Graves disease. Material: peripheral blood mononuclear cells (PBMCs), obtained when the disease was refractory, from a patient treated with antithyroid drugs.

The CDR3: CASSFGTGPSGELFF. The CDR3 bases are TGTGCCAGCAGTTTCGGGACAGGGCCCTCCGGGGAGCTGTTTTTT. The chain links TRBV11-1 to TRBJ2-2, with 9 bases aligning to TRBD1. The CDR3 consists of 15 residues. Germline CDR1 and CDR2: SGHAT and FQDESV (reference sequence). Trimming removed 6 bases from V and 6 bases from J; junction bases left unmatched: 8.